The T cell receptor beta chain described here comes from a study of shared clonotypes between healthy human individuals (dated by TCRdb to 2020 to 2022). Study-wide context: The cohort included three men and a couple of women between 18 and 49 years of age. For each donor, CD4 naive and CD4 memory were each run on three plates, CD8 naive on two plates, and CD8 memory on one plate. Blood TCR repertoires of about five healthy adults were deeply sequenced to estimate repertoire size and the extent of clonotype sharing between individuals. Libraries were prepared and TCR repertoires were sequenced by different laboratories using diverse techniques, in order to increase sequencing depth and limit assay-specific biases. Per donor, leukapheresis produced somewhere between about 0.94 and 9.5 billion PBMCs.

Concerning this clone itself: Its cognate antigen has yet to be identified. It has no much larger one-base neighbor in the sample; base qualities were not kept.

Paper-wide results and their limitations: Compared with non-shared clonotypes, the clonotypes found in all four sorted-subset donors had higher generation probabilities. Pairwise subsampling led to the expectation that sequencing depth would affect the degree of clonotype sharing among donors. Rarefaction of sorted-subset datasets indicated incomplete sequencing despite the large sequencing depth. Larger estimated clonotype richness was generally found for naive subsets than for memory subsets. The small number of donors limited the genetic and exposure-history diversity represented. When a few donors were compared, the shared fraction of clonotypes was about 5.4% for naive CD4, roughly 3.4% for naive CD8, roughly 2.5% for memory CD4, and 0.35% to 0.5% for memory CD8. Sampling was restricted to blood, and TCR repertoires in tissue are likely to differ from TCR repertoires in blood.

Including the terminal cysteine and phenylalanine, the CDR3 comprises 14 residues. The CDR3 DNA has 42 bases and is translated from base 1. Looking up the germline V gene (reference sequence) yields CDR1 MNHNY and CDR2 SVGAGI. V is clipped by 6 bases and J by 3 bases, and the sequence between their germline boundaries is 9 bases long. The donors were healthy, HIV-negative adults with no recently reported acute infections or vaccinations. Every donor was a Caucasian adult living in Nashville, Tennessee, USA. CD4+ T cells were enriched by magnetic negative selection; naive cells were then positively selected on CD45RA, and the negative fraction formed the memory subset. Blood was collected by leukapheresis, and PBMCs were isolated by Ficoll-Histopaque density gradient centrifugation and then cryopreserved in liquid nitrogen vapor phase. Analytical flow cytometry was used to check the purity and quantity of every magnetically sorted T cell population. Each sorted fraction had its genomic DNA isolated and then quantified by UV absorbance on a Nanodrop 2000c.

TCR CDR3 regions were amplified from genomic DNA by multiplex PCR using the deep immunoSEQ assay. Genomic DNA extracted from each cell subset was distributed evenly over all wells of several immunoSEQ 96-well plates, and each plate served as one replicate. For sorted subsets, about 210 ng of genomic DNA, equivalent to 25,000 to 35,000 T cell genomes, went into each replicate PCR. Purified libraries were quantified with a Qubit 3.0 fluorometer, sized on a Bioanalyzer 2100, and re-quantified with the KAPA Library Quantification kit. Each immunoSEQ 96-well plate was sequenced on its own single-read 150-cycle Illumina NextSeq 550 flow cell. On the study's bioinformatics: The immunoSEQ output contained only junctional sequences without quality scores, so filtering could not match that applied to full-length reads. To assign V/J genes and CDR3, sequences were annotated using PyIR, a Python wrapper for IgBLAST v1.9, with IMGT germline references. Reads were filtered out if the reads had weak V/J assignments (E-value above 1e-6), no CDR3, stop codons, out-of-frame junctions, or ambiguous translated residues. A V3J clonotype was defined by an identical inferred V gene, J gene, and CDR3 amino acid sequence. Percentage overlap between repertoires was computed as shared unique clonotypes divided by the size of the smaller repertoire. Three approaches were used to assess repertoire richness: RTK rarefaction, the Chao1 estimator, and Recon v2.1 estimates of unobserved clonotypes. OLGA was used to compute generation probabilities for all TCRbeta clonotypes that the gDNA method yielded from a handful of donors. Sourced from immuneACCESS, this table was stored by TCRdb with only in-frame sequences that have V and J called. A share of the clones is absent; for the studies checked, an unresolved V gene accounts for under half, and the remainder has no known explanation. The V and J calls and the clone size are those of that table, but D and trimming were determined from the DNA. This sample has over a million clones in its table, and around 98% of those were observed once. About 0.45% of the sample goes to the ten largest clones.

This clonotype originated in a man younger than 45 in good health. Recombination joined TRBV6-6 with TRBJ2-6; no D gene call is confident. The sequenced sample was naive CD4+ T cells sorted from blood. The cell subset or site label, read with the paper, signifies: CD45RA+ positively selected. CDR3 region: CASSLDFGANVLTF. The sequence in DNA is TGTGCCAGCAGCCTAGACTTTGGGGCCAACGTCCTGACTTTC.